The 3 T cell receptor beta chains in this list originate from one sample, sequenced in a study of identical twins. One entry per CDR3 protein, called by TCRdb with MiXCR from the 5' RACE reads. Here the sample spans roughly 630,000 distinct CDR3 sequences, around 7.4% being singletons. This sample was also put to use in a study of yellow fever vaccine responses in identical twins.

What was sequenced was PBMCs. Receptors were obtained from a woman younger than 30 in good health.

This clonotype has a handful of counts. The CDR3 is CASTTGEPYGYTF. DNA of the CDR3: TGTGCCAGCACCACTGGAGAGCCGTATGGCTACACCTTC. The chain is built from TRBV5-5 and TRBJ1-2; D unclear. This CDR3 has 13 amino acids. Germline V gives CDR1 SGHKS, CDR2 YYEKEE (reference sequence). The V gene lost 6 bases and the J gene lost 5 bases, with 14 bases spanning the gap.

This clonotype was recorded a few times. The chain links TRBV27 to TRBJ2-3; TRBD1 matches 9 bases. V gave up 4 bases and J gave up 5 bases; unmatched junction bases: 4. The CDR3 extends over 14 amino acids. The germline V gene has CDR1 MNHEY and CDR2 SMNVEV (reference sequence). CDR3 nucleotide sequence: TGTGCCAGCAGTTCCGGACAGGGGATAGATACGCAGTATTTT. Its protein product is CASSSGQGIDTQYF.

The sample holds many counts of this clonotype. The J gene is TRBJ2-1, the V gene TRBV19; D may be TRBD1 (6 bases). The length of the CDR3 is 15 residues. Deletions cut 0 bases from V and 8 bases from J, with 14 bases between. The germline CDR1 and CDR2 sequences are LNHDA and SQIVND (reference sequence). The CDR3 bases are TGTGCCAGTAGTATAGAGGACAGCAAGGGCGATGAGCAGTTCTTC. Translated: CASSIEDSKGDEQFF.